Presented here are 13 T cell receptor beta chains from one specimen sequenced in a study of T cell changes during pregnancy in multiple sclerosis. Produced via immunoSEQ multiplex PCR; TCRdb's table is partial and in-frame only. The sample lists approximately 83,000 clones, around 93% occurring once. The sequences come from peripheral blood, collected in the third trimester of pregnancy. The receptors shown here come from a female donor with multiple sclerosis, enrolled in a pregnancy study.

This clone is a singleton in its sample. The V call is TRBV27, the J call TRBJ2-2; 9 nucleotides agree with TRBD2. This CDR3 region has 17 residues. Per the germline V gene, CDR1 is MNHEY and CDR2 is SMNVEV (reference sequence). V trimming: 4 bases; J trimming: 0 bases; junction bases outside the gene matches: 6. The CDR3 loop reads CASSSISGSPNTGELFF. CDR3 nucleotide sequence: TGTGCCAGCAGTTCTATTAGCGGGAGCCCGAACACCGGGGAGCTGTTTTTT.

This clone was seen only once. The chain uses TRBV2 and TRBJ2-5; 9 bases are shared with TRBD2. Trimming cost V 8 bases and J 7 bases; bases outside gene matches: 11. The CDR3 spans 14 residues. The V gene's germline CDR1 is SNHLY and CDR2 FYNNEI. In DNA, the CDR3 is TGTGCCAGCGGTAGACTAGCGGAGGGGGGGACCCAGTACTTC. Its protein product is CASGRLAEGGTQYF.

The CDR3 loop is CASSFAGSTDTQYF. The CDR3 nucleotides are TGTGCCAGCAGCTTTGCAGGGAGCACAGATACGCAGTATTTT. The chain couples TRBV9 to TRBJ2-3, with D tentatively TRBD1 (5 bases). Deletions cut 4 bases from V and 0 bases from J, with 9 bases between. The germline V gene encodes CDR1 SGDLS and CDR2 YYNGEE. The CDR3 runs to 14 residues.

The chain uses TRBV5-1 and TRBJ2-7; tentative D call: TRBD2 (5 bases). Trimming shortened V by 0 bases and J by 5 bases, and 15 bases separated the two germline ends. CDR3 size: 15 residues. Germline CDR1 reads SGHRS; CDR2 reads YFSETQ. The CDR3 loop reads CASSLERVLLDEQYF. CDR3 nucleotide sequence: TGCGCCAGCAGCTTGGAGAGGGTTCTTTTGGACGAGCAGTACTTC.

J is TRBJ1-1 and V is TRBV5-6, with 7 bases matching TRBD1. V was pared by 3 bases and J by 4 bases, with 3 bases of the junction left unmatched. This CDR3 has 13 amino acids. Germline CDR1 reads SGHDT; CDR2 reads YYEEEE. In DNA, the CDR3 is TGTGCCAGCAGCTCCGACAGGGTCACTGAAGCTTTCTTT. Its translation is CASSSDRVTEAFF.

CDR3 region: CASSAATGWNEAFF. The CDR3 bases are TGTGCCAGCAGCGCCGCAACAGGGTGGAATGAAGCTTTCTTT. The V call is TRBV9, the J call TRBJ1-1, with D perhaps TRBD1 (6 bases). Trimming stripped 3 bases from V and 7 bases from J, with 16 bases between. The CDR3 runs to 14 residues. From germline, CDR1 is SGDLS and CDR2 YYNGEE.

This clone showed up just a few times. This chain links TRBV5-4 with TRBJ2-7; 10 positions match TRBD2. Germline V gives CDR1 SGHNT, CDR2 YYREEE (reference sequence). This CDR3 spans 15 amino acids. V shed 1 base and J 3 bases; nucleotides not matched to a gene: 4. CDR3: CASSLTSGVFYEQYF. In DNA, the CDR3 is TGTGCCAGCAGCTTGACTAGCGGGGTTTTCTACGAGCAGTACTTC.

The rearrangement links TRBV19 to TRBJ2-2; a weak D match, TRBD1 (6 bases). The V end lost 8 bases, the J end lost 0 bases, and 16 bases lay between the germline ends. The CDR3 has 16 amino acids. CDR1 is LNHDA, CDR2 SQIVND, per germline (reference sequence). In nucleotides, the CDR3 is TGTGCCAGTGGCCTTTATAGGACAGCGAACACCGGGGAGCTGTTTTTT. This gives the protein CASGLYRTANTGELFF.

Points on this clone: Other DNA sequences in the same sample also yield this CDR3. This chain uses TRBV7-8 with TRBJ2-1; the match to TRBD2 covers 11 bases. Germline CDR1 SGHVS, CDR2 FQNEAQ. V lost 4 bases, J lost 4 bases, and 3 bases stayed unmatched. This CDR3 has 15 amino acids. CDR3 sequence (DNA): TGTGCCAGCAGCTCCGGGACTAGCGGATACAATGAGCAGTTCTTC. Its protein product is CASSSGTSGYNEQFF.

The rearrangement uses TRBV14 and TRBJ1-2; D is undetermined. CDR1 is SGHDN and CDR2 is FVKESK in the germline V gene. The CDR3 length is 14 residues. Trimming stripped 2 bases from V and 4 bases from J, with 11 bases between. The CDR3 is CASSQTRLSYGYTF. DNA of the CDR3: TGTGCCAGCAGCCAAACCCGTCTCAGCTATGGCTACACCTTC. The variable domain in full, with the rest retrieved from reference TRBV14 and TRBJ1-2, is EAGVTQFPSHSVIEKGQTVTLRCDPISGHDNLYWYRRVMGKEIKFLLHFVKESKQDESGMPNNRFLAERTGGTYSTLKVQPAELEDSGVYFCASSQTRLSYGYTFGSGTRLTVV.

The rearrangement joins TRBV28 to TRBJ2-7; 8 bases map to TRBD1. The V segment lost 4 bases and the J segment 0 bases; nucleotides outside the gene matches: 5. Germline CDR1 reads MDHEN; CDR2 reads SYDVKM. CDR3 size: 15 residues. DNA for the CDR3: TGTGCCAGCAGTTCCCCAGGGGGCCGCTCCTACGAGCAGTACTTC. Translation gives CASSSPGGRSYEQYF.

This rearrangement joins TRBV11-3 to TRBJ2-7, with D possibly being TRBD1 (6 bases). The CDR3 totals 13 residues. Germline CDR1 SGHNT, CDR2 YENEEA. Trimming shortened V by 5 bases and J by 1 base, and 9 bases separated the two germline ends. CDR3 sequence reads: CASSPGQSYEQYF. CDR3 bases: TGTGCCAGCAGCCCCGGACAGTCCTACGAGCAGTACTTC.

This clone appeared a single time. In DNA form, the CDR3 reads TGTGCCAGCAGTTTATCCCGGGGGAAGGGAATGACCCAGTACTTC. This sequence encodes CASSLSRGKGMTQYF. This rearrangement joins TRBV28 to TRBJ2-5; tentatively, D is TRBD2 (6 bases). Deletions cut 1 base from V and 7 bases from J, with 16 bases between. The CDR3 contains 15 residues. Germline V gives CDR1 MDHEN, CDR2 SYDVKM.